The 26 T cell receptor beta chains below were found in one sample sequenced in a study of tumor and adjacent non-tumor tissue in lung cancer. TCRbeta libraries were built with three rounds of nested PCR, modified from ARM-PCR. MiXCR, applied by TCRdb to the multiplex PCR reads, yields one record per CDR3 protein. The sample carries fewer than 150,000 distinct CDR3 sequences, around 65% recorded once. RNA was extracted from bulk tissue without any cell sorting. The specimen was lung tumor tissue. The receptors here all came from a man between 60 and 70 years old with small cell lung cancer.

Note on this clonotype: With a much larger clone just one base away, this may be a read error. The chain is built from TRBV6-5 and TRBJ2-1; tentatively, D is TRBD1 (7 bases). This CDR3 has 16 amino acids. Germline V CDR1 and CDR2: MNHEY, SVGAGI. The CDR3 DNA is TGTGCCAGCAATCCCTCAGGGGGGAAAAGGTACAGTGAGCAGTTCTTC. Amino acids: CASNPSGGKRYSEQFF.

Details on this clonotype: A read error may be the cause here, since a much bigger clone is one base away. The chain is built from TRBV11-2 and TRBJ2-1; D is uncertain. Germline CDR1 reads SGHAT; CDR2 reads FQNNGV. The CDR3 loop spans 15 amino acids. The ends were cut back, 5 bases at V and 3 bases at J, with 14 bases in the middle. The CDR3 DNA follows: TGTGCCAGCAGCGTAGCTACGGCTGGCTACAATGAGCAGTTCTTC. Its translation is CASSVATAGYNEQFF. Full variable domain (missing parts from reference TRBV11-2 and TRBJ2-1): EAGVAQSPRYKIIEKRQSVAFWCNPISGHATLYWYQQILGQGPKLLIQFQNNGVVDDSQLPKDRFSAERLKGVDSTLKIQPAKLEDSAVYLCASSVATAGYNEQFFGPGTRLTVL.

This clonotype turned up a few times. The rearrangement uses TRBV4-2 and TRBJ2-3; the match to TRBD2 covers 9 bases. Losses at the gene ends were 0 bases for V and 0 bases for J; bases not matched to a gene: 7. CDR3 length: 18 amino acids. CDR1 and CDR2 (germline): LGHNA, YNFKEQ. CDR3 sequence: CASSQDLNAGGSTDTQYF. CDR3 DNA: TGTGCCAGCAGCCAAGATTTAAACGCGGGAGGGAGCACAGATACGCAGTATTTT.

As concerns this clonotype: This CDR3 is missing its conserved last phenylalanine or tryptophan, likely due to a read error. The rearrangement joins TRBV12-3 or TRBV12-4 to TRBJ2-1; 8 bases line up with TRBD1. V shed 6 bases, J shed 9 bases, and the junction held 13 bases outside the gene matches. This CDR3 contains 15 residues. In nucleotides, the CDR3 is TGTGCCAGCAGCTTCTGGACAGGGTATAGTAGTGAGCAGTTCTCC. Translation: CASSFWTGYSSEQFS.

A remark on this clonotype: One end of the junction varies from germline; a read error may be responsible. This chain joins TRBV30 and TRBJ2-1, with 12 bases fitting TRBD1. The CDR3 runs to 16 residues. Looked up from germline, CDR1 is GTSNPN and CDR2 is SVGIG (reference sequence). CDR3 sequence reads: CTWSGPGQGAVNEQFF. CDR3 bases: TGTACCTGGAGTGGTCCGGGACAGGGGGCTGTCAATGAGCAGTTCTTC.

This chain joins TRBV20-1 and TRBJ2-4, with D possibly being TRBD2 (5 bases). Germline V gene data show CDR1 as DFQATT and CDR2 as SNEGSKA (reference sequence). The CDR3 length is 16 residues. V lost 4 bases and J 1 base, leaving 17 bases between the germline ends. CDR3 in amino acids: CSANRAPPGAKNIQYF. CDR3 nucleotides: TGCAGTGCTAACCGGGCCCCCCCGGGGGCCAAAAACATTCAGTACTTC.

The V and J genes are TRBV20-1 and TRBJ2-3, with 13 bases that match TRBD2. CDR1 and CDR2 from the germline V gene are DFQATT and SNEGSKA (reference sequence). The CDR3 covers 16 residues. V shed 1 base and J 3 bases; nucleotides not matched to a gene: 4. CDR3 residues: CSARATSGRTTDTQYF. CDR3 bases: TGCAGTGCTAGAGCGACTAGCGGGAGGACTACAGATACGCAGTATTTT.

To note about this clonotype: Given a much more abundant clone one base away, this may be a read error. V is TRBV29-1 and J is TRBJ2-2; a possible D gene is TRBD1 (6 bases). Germline CDR1 and CDR2: SQVTM and ANQGSEA. This CDR3 region has 14 residues. In DNA, the CDR3 is TGCAGCGTTGACGAGGGGGAGTACACCAGGGAGCTGTTTTTT. Protein product: CSVDEGEYTRELFF.

In the case of this clonotype: No conserved phenylalanine or tryptophan ends this CDR3, so it is likely a read error. This sequence joins TRBV5-5 and TRBJ2-3; the D gene is possibly TRBD2 (5 bases). Germline V gene data show CDR1 as SGHKS and CDR2 as YYEKEE (reference sequence). This CDR3 region has 12 residues. CDR3 bases: TGCGCCAGCAGCTTTCCGGGGGATACGCAGTATATT. This sequence encodes CASSFPGDTQYI.

This clonotype was detected a few times. Because it lacks the conserved phenylalanine or tryptophan at the end, this CDR3 is likely a read error. V is TRBV6-1 and J is TRBJ1-6; 8 nucleotides agree with TRBD1. The CDR3 is made up of 14 amino acids. V was pared by 8 bases and J by 10 bases, with 10 bases of the junction left unmatched. Germline V gene sequence: CDR1 MNHNS, CDR2 SASEGT. CDR3 region: CASSIGQGSSPLHL. In DNA form, the CDR3 reads TGTGCCAGCTCGATTGGACAGGGTAGCTCACCCCTCCACCTT.

This clonotype occurred a few times. The gene calls are TRBV10-3 and TRBJ2-7, with TRBD2 identical over 16 bases. With 6 bases clipped from V and 1 base from J, the junction kept 9 bases outside the gene matches. In germline, CDR1 is ENHRY, CDR2 SYGVKD. The CDR3 sequence is 18 residues long. In nucleotides, the CDR3 is TGTGCCATCAGCCCCGGGACTAGCGGGAGGGTTACATCCTACGAGCAGTACGTC. Protein product: CAISPGTSGRVTSYEQYV.

This clonotype came up once. The rearrangement uses TRBV20-1 and TRBJ1-1; D remains ambiguous. Trimming left V 7 bases short and J 2 bases short, with 8 bases between. The CDR3 contains 11 residues. The germline V gene encodes CDR1 DFQATT and CDR2 SNEGSKA (reference sequence). The CDR3 reads CSVDDNTEAFF. In DNA, the CDR3 is TGCAGTGTCGACGATAACACTGAAGCTTTCTTT.

Of note for this clonotype: Sequence at one end of the junction differs from germline and may be a read error. The chain employs TRBV11-2 and TRBJ2-7; either TRBD1 or TRBD2 may supply D (5 bases each). The CDR3 spans 15 residues. Germline V gene data show CDR1 as SGHAT and CDR2 as FQNNGV. The CDR3 sequence: CACSLKGTGYDEQYF. The CDR3 DNA is TGTGCCTGCAGCTTAAAGGGGACGGGGTACGACGAGCAGTACTTC.

The chain links TRBV5-1 to TRBJ1-1, with D possibly TRBD1 on 5 matching bases. Trimming took 3 bases from V and 2 from J, leaving 14 bases between them. The CDR3 totals 15 residues. Per germline, CDR1 SGHRS and CDR2 YFSETQ. Written as DNA, the CDR3 is TGCGCCAGCAGCTACACCGGGACCGCTAACACTGAAGCTTTCTTT. Its translation: CASSYTGTANTEAFF.

In the case of this clonotype: The germline gene is not matched at one end of the junction; a read error may be the cause. The chain joins TRBV11-2 to TRBJ2-7, with TRBD1 identical over 7 bases. The germline V gene has CDR1 SGHAT and CDR2 FQNNGV. CDR3 length: 15 residues. CDR3 protein: CVSSLVSRQGHEQYF. CDR3 sequence (DNA): TGTGTCAGCAGCTTAGTATCACGACAGGGTCACGAGCAGTACTTC.

Comments on this clonotype: One junction end does not reproduce the germline sequence, and a read error may be involved. V is TRBV11-1 and J is TRBJ2-1; the match to TRBD2 covers 7 bases. Per germline, CDR1 SGHAT and CDR2 FQDESV (reference sequence). The CDR3 is 17 residues long. In DNA, the CDR3 is TGTGCCAACAACTTAGGCGCTGGCGGGAGTGGGTACAATGAGCAGCTCTTC. The encoded protein is CANNLGAGGSGYNEQLF.

Concerning this clonotype: This CDR3 is missing its conserved last phenylalanine or tryptophan, likely due to a read error. The V call is TRBV11-2, the J call TRBJ2-1; D call uncertain. This CDR3 is built from 16 residues. The germline V gene encodes CDR1 SGHAT and CDR2 FQNNGV. Written as DNA, the CDR3 is TGTGCCAACAGCTTGGACGGGCGGCTCTCCTACAATGAGCAGTTCTTA. Translation gives CANSLDGRLSYNEQFL.

This clonotype was seen at least ten times. The chain combines TRBV20-1 with TRBJ1-5; possibly TRBD1 for D (5 bases). There are 15 residues in the CDR3. Germline V gene sequence: CDR1 DFQATT, CDR2 SNEGSKA (reference sequence). V gave up 4 bases and J gave up 0 bases, with 13 bases separating them. CDR3 loop: CSAKSGPNSNQPQHF. The CDR3 bases are TGCAGTGCTAAATCGGGACCCAATAGCAATCAGCCCCAGCATTTT.

J is TRBJ1-1 and V is TRBV10-3, with 7 nucleotides matching TRBD1. This CDR3 spans 12 amino acids. V dropped 4 bases and J dropped 5; count of bases not matched to a gene: 1. CDR1 is ENHRY, CDR2 SYGVKD, per germline. The CDR3 DNA sequence: TGTGCCATCAGTGTGACAGGGACTGAAGCTTTCTTT. It is translated as CAISVTGTEAFF.

The chain employs TRBV20-1 and TRBJ2-3, with D perhaps matching TRBD1 (6 bases). Germline CDR1 DFQATT, CDR2 SNEGSKA (reference sequence). The CDR3 is made up of 11 amino acids. Trimming pared 5 bases from V and 10 bases from J, leaving 13 bases between. For the CDR3, the DNA is TGCAGTGCTCCTCTCAGGGGTGCGCAGTATTTT. Translating gives CSAPLRGAQYF.

This chain connects TRBV12-3 or TRBV12-4 to TRBJ2-3, with 11 bases aligning to TRBD2. CDR3 length: 14 amino acids. V dropped 5 bases and J dropped 6; count of bases not matched to a gene: 4. In DNA, the CDR3 is TGTGCCAGCAGTCCTAGCGGGAGGAGGGATACGCAGTATTTT. Encoded protein: CASSPSGRRDTQYF.

Concerning this clonotype itself: The junction and the germline gene differ at one end; a read error may be behind it. V gene TRBV20-1 combines with J gene TRBJ2-1; 11 bases agree with TRBD2. The CDR3 covers 14 residues. Germline V gene lookup returns CDR1 DFQATT and CDR2 SNEGSKA (reference sequence). The CDR3 region has the DNA TGCAATGCTTCGACTAGCGGGACACACATTGAGCAGTTCTTC. Its translation: CNASTSGTHIEQFF.

V is TRBV19 and J is TRBJ2-7, with 7 bases aligning to TRBD2. The CDR3 has 13 amino acids. With 9 bases clipped from V and 5 bases from J, the junction kept 10 bases outside the gene matches. Germline V CDR1 and CDR2: LNHDA, SQIVND (reference sequence). The CDR3 DNA sequence: TGTGCCAGCAAAAGGCGGGAGATGGACGAGCAGTACTTC. Amino acids: CASKRREMDEQYF. Full variable domain (missing parts from reference TRBV19 and TRBJ2-7): DGGITQSPKYLFRKEGQNVTLSCEQNLNHDAMYWYRQDPGQGLRLIYYSQIVNDFQKGDIAEGYSVSREKKESFPLTVTSAQKNPTAFYLCASKRREMDEQYFGPGTRLTVT.

This clonotype showed up just a few times. A clone one base away is much larger, so this may be a read error. The chain uses TRBV20-1 and TRBJ1-2; D is undetermined. CDR3 size: 13 residues. Germline V gene sequence: CDR1 DFQATT, CDR2 SNEGSKA (reference sequence). The CDR3 nucleotides read TGCAGTGCTAGCGACACCTTTAACTATGACTACACCTTC. It is translated as CSASDTFNYDYTF.

This clonotype was seen a few times. This sequence joins TRBV4-2 and TRBJ1-1, with a weak D call TRBD1 (5 bases). The CDR3 sequence is 16 residues long. V was pared by 0 bases and J by 3 bases, with 14 bases between. Per the germline V gene, CDR1 is LGHNA and CDR2 is YNFKEQ. The CDR3 DNA reads TGTGCCAGCAGCCAAGATAGGCAGTGGGGGGACACTGAAGCTTTCTTT. Translated, it gives CASSQDRQWGDTEAFF.

This clonotype was seen ten or more times. The chain joins TRBV10-3 to TRBJ2-7; D possibly corresponds to TRBD2 (6 bases). This CDR3 has 13 residues. Trimming removed 0 bases at V and 6 bases at J, with 9 bases between. Germline CDR1 ENHRY, CDR2 SYGVKD. This chain's CDR3 is CAISESAGGEQYV. The CDR3 DNA sequence: TGTGCCATCAGTGAGTCGGCCGGGGGCGAGCAGTACGTC.